The entry below describes one TCR beta chain. The data stem from a study of T cell changes during pregnancy in multiple sclerosis. The CDR3 extends over 14 amino acids. Germline V lookup: CDR1 SNHLY, CDR2 FYNNEI. J gave up 6 bases and V 6 bases, and 7 bases lay outside the gene matches. Generated by immunoSEQ multiplex PCR, the TCRdb table keeps only in-frame clones and is missing some. Of about 77,000 clones listed, about 91% were seen once; the top ten hold under 2.5%. The clonotype comes from a female donor with multiple sclerosis, enrolled in a pregnancy study. The sample in question was peripheral blood, obtained before pregnancy. This chain uses TRBV2 with TRBJ1-2, with TRBD1 matching over 10 bases. The CDR3 protein is CASRRDRGYDGYTF. The CDR3 region has the DNA TGTGCCAGCAGGAGGGACAGGGGATACGATGGCTACACCTTC.